One sample yielded the 17 T cell receptor beta chains listed below, sequenced in a study of persistence of HIV-infected CD4 T cells. Sequencing used immunoSEQ version 4 in survey mode. Method: immunoSEQ multiplex PCR; TCRdb's copy keeps in-frame clones and lacks some. The table records around 20,000 clones, 75% to 80% of them present only once. Cells were stimulated with CMV-infected fibroblast lysates at about 9.4 ug/mL. CD4+ T cells upregulating both CD40 ligand and CD69 were sorted as responding cells. The antigens these receptors bind are not known. The starting material was CD4+ T cells sorted from PBMCs after roughly 19-hour stimulation, obtained from a patient who received antiretroviral therapy. The source is an adult man with HIV who was CMV-seropositive.

The CDR3 is CASSLAQNEKLFF. The CDR3 bases are TGTGCCAGCAGCTTGGCCCAAAATGAAAAACTGTTTTTT. This chain links TRBV5-4 with TRBJ1-4; D remains ambiguous. Trimming took off 0 bases at V and 5 bases at J, with 5 bases between the two ends. CDR3 length equals 13 residues. Germline CDR1 is SGHNT and CDR2 is YYREEE (reference sequence).

The chain is built from TRBV10-3 and TRBJ2-7; TRBD1 matches 7 bases. Unmatched junction bases numbered 9, after V lost 4 bases and J lost 3 bases. Germline lookup yields CDR1 ENHRY and CDR2 SYGVKD. CDR3 length: 15 amino acids. CDR3 loop: CAISGGPGGSYEQYF. The CDR3, as DNA: TGTGCCATCAGTGGGGGTCCAGGGGGAAGCTACGAGCAGTACTTC.

The chain couples TRBV6-5 to TRBJ1-1; D possibly corresponds to TRBD1 (5 bases). The CDR3 is made up of 14 amino acids. V was pared by 8 bases and J by 1 base, with 14 bases between. Germline V CDR1 and CDR2: MNHEY, SVGAGI. CDR3 sequence reads: CASCSQGRNTEAFF. Written as DNA, the CDR3 is TGTGCCAGCTGCTCTCAGGGAAGGAACACTGAAGCTTTCTTT.

Here the CDR3 DNA reads TGTGCCAGCAGTGAGGAACAGGGGGCTCGGTCACCCCTCCACTTT. It specifies CASSEEQGARSPLHF. V usage is TRBV2 and J usage is TRBJ1-6; 9 bases line up with TRBD1. J lost 10 bases, V lost 3 bases, and 7 bases had no gene match. This CDR3 comprises 15 residues. Per the germline V gene, CDR1 is SNHLY and CDR2 is FYNNEI.

V is TRBV7-2 and J is TRBJ1-5; D remains ambiguous. V lost 1 base and J lost 7, with 14 bases in between. Germline CDR1 and CDR2: SGHTA and FQGNSA. The CDR3 is made up of 15 amino acids. The CDR3 DNA reads TGTGCCAGCAGCTTAGACGGGCGGGAACACCAGCCCCAGCATTTT. Translated: CASSLDGREHQPQHF.

The rearrangement uses TRBV28 and TRBJ2-7, with D possibly TRBD1 on 8 matching bases. CDR3 length: 16 amino acids. Germline V gene sequence: CDR1 MDHEN, CDR2 SYDVKM. V was trimmed by 5 bases and J by 5 bases, leaving 22 bases between them. CDR3: CASSRLPKTGGDEQYF. CDR3 nucleotides: TGTGCCAGCAGTCGACTTCCTAAAACAGGGGGGGACGAGCAGTACTTC.

This chain joins TRBV10-1 and TRBJ2-6; D gene ambiguous. CDR3 length equals 14 residues. The V end was cut by 7 bases, the J end by 0 bases, with 7 bases between. In germline, CDR1 is WNHNN, CDR2 SYGVQD (reference sequence). The CDR3 region is CASNRSSGANVLTF. The CDR3 coding sequence is TGCGCCAGCAATAGGTCCTCTGGGGCCAACGTCCTGACTTTC.

V and J are TRBV28 and TRBJ2-4; 7 nucleotides line up with TRBD2. The ends lost 2 bases at V and 9 bases at J; junction bases unmatched: 7. The CDR3 length is 14 residues. Germline V gene lookup returns CDR1 MDHEN and CDR2 SYDVKM. The CDR3 nucleotides are TGTGCCAGCAGTTTAGGGGGGGACGGTGGCATTCAGTACTTC. Protein product: CASSLGGDGGIQYF.

This sequence joins TRBV6-5 and TRBJ2-7; possibly TRBD1 for D (6 bases). In germline, CDR1 is MNHEY, CDR2 SVGAGI. V lost 4 bases and J 0 bases, leaving 10 bases between the germline ends. This CDR3 comprises 14 residues. The CDR3 reads CASSLQGSSYEQYF. CDR3 in DNA: TGTGCCAGCAGTTTACAGGGAAGCTCCTACGAGCAGTACTTC.

V usage is TRBV5-4 and J usage is TRBJ1-6, with D possibly TRBD1 on 6 matching bases. Germline lookup yields CDR1 SGHNT and CDR2 YYREEE (reference sequence). The CDR3 length is 14 residues. V lost 2 bases and J lost 8, with 11 bases in between. DNA for the CDR3: TGTGCCAGCAGCTTCAGGGGAATGGATTCACCCCTCCACTTT. Translation: CASSFRGMDSPLHF. Full variable domain (outside the CDR3, taken from reference TRBV5-4 and TRBJ1-6): ETGVTQSPTHLIKTRGQQVTLRCSSQSGHNTVSWYQQALGQGPQFIFQYYREEENGRGNFPPRFSGLQFPNYSSELNVNALELDDSALYLCASSFRGMDSPLHFGNGTRLTVT.

The chain couples TRBV20-1 to TRBJ2-3; possibly TRBD1 or TRBD2 for D (6 bases each). Trimming took off 3 bases at V and 12 bases at J, with 13 bases between the two ends. This CDR3 has 11 amino acids. The V gene's germline CDR1 is DFQATT and CDR2 SNEGSKA (reference sequence). The CDR3 loop is CSARRGDFQYF. DNA of the CDR3: TGCAGTGCTAGGAGGGGGGACTTTCAGTATTTT.

This clone has just a few counts. This chain links TRBV7-2 with TRBJ2-5; possibly TRBD2 for D (7 bases). Germline V gene data show CDR1 as SGHTA and CDR2 as FQGNSA. CDR3 length equals 14 residues. Trimming took 8 bases from V and 2 from J, leaving 15 bases between them. The CDR3 coding sequence is TGTGCCAGCGAGAGGGGGGGGCGGCAAGAGACCCAGTACTTC. Its protein product is CASERGGRQETQYF.

The V gene is TRBV4-1, the J gene TRBJ2-7, with 9 bases fitting TRBD1. This CDR3 comprises 16 residues. In germline, CDR1 is MGHRA, CDR2 YSYEKL. Losses at the gene ends were 3 bases for V and 6 bases for J; bases not matched to a gene: 12. The CDR3 DNA follows: TGCGCCAGCAGCCAGGCCGCTGAACAGGGGGCCGGCGAGCAGTACTTC. Amino acid sequence: CASSQAAEQGAGEQYF.

The CDR3 sequence is CASSLETWTGYTF. The CDR3 coding sequence is TGTGCCAGCAGCTTAGAGACTTGGACTGGCTACACCTTC. This sequence joins TRBV7-9 and TRBJ1-2; D not certain. The V and J ends lost 1 base and 7 bases respectively, with 10 bases between them. In germline, CDR1 is SEHNR, CDR2 FQNEAQ (reference sequence). The CDR3 is 13 residues long.

The gene calls are TRBV9 and TRBJ2-7, with TRBD1 matching over 7 bases. This CDR3 has 15 amino acids. Germline V gene data show CDR1 as SGDLS and CDR2 as YYNGEE. The V and J ends lost 3 bases and 6 bases, in that order; junction bases with no gene match: 12. CDR3 sequence reads: CASSERDSLIGEQYF. The CDR3 coding sequence is TGTGCCAGCAGCGAACGGGACAGCCTTATTGGCGAGCAGTACTTC.

The chain combines TRBV15 with TRBJ2-7, with a possible D match to TRBD2 (6 bases). The CDR3 runs to 15 residues. Per the germline V gene, CDR1 is LNHNV and CDR2 is YYDKDF (reference sequence). The V end lost 0 bases, the J end lost 3 bases, and 12 bases lay between the germline ends. The CDR3 coding sequence is TGTGCCACCAGCAGAGAAGGGCAGGGACTCTACGAGCAGTACTTC. Translation gives CATSREGQGLYEQYF.

This clone was detected only a few times. This chain connects TRBV14 to TRBJ1-6, with D perhaps matching TRBD1 (5 bases). This CDR3 is 16 amino acids long. Germline CDR1 and CDR2: SGHDN and FVKESK. Trimming removed 3 bases from V and 5 bases from J, with 14 bases in between. The CDR3: CASSQTQGLNNSPLHF. DNA for the CDR3: TGTGCCAGCAGCCAGACGCAGGGACTAAATAATTCACCCCTCCACTTT.